These T cell receptor beta chains were read from a single sample in a study of T cell repertoires in cytomegalovirus infection. TCRdb reprocessed the reads via MiXCR and lists one record per CDR3 protein. The profile shows 100,000 or so distinct CDR3 sequences, about 17% of them singletons. The sequencing input was PBMCs. Source of these receptors: a human donor in good health (CMV status not recorded). Some clones in this sample may be carry-over from other donors' samples. CDR3s include the opening cysteine and the closing phenylalanine or tryptophan. The D gene is left open where the match is weak. Part of the rows lack a size; the others show once, few, many or a class for expanded clones.

V,size,D,J,CDR3,DNA
TRBV14,NA,TRBD1,TRBJ2-7,CASSQRQGGGEQYF,TGTGCCAGCAGCCAAAGACAGGGGGGAGGCGAGCAGTACTTC
TRBV7-2,NA,NA,TRBJ1-4,CASRAPGRGEKLFF,TGTGCCAGCAGAGCCCCGGGACGGGGTGAAAAACTGTTTTTT
TRBV14,NA,NA,TRBJ1-2,CASSYGRQGGYTF,TGTGCCAGCAGCTACGGTCGCCAGGGGGGCTACACCTTC
TRBV12-3/TRBV12-4,few,TRBD1,TRBJ1-1,CASSRDRGVTEAFF,TGTGCCAGCAGTCGGGACAGGGGTGTAACTGAAGCTTTCTTT
TRBV7-2,many,NA,TRBJ2-1,CASRLGGFVNEQFF,TGTGCCAGCAGATTAGGGGGGTTCGTCAATGAGCAGTTCTTC
TRBV5-1,NA,TRBD1,TRBJ1-4,CASSLGTGNEKLFF,TGCGCCAGCAGCTTGGGGACAGGGAATGAAAAACTGTTTTTT
TRBV3-1,few,NA,TRBJ1-5,CASSQDRDQPQHF,TGTGCCAGCAGCCAAGACAGGGACCAGCCCCAGCATTTT
TRBV29-1,few,NA,TRBJ2-3,CSSTISTQYF,TGCAGCTCAACGATAAGTACGCAGTATTTT
TRBV7-2,many,NA,TRBJ2-1,CASSAGFYNEQFF,TGTGCCAGCAGCGCTGGGTTCTACAATGAGCAGTTCTTC
TRBV20-1,few,TRBD1,TRBJ2-3,CSARRGQGLRDTQYF,TGCAGTGCTAGAAGGGGACAGGGGTTGAGAGATACGCAGTATTTT
TRBV7-1,few,NA,TRBJ1-4,CASTTNSATNEKLFF,TGTGCCAGCACCACCAATAGTGCAACTAATGAAAAACTGTTTTTT
TRBV20-1,NA,NA,TRBJ2-7,CSARLDIGGDYEQYF,TGCAGTGCTAGACTGGACATTGGGGGTGACTACGAGCAGTACTTC
TRBV11-2,many,NA,TRBJ2-3,CASSSAGIRTQYF,TGTGCCAGCAGCTCCGCAGGGATTCGTACGCAGTATTTT
TRBV28,NA,NA,TRBJ2-1,CASRVGGFGVTSSEQFF,TGTGCCAGCCGGGTTGGGGGTTTTGGGGTGACGTCCAGTGAGCAGTTCTTC
TRBV7-6,many,TRBD2,TRBJ2-5,CASSLAALAGETQYF,TGTGCCAGCAGCTTAGCGGCGCTAGCGGGGGAGACCCAGTACTTC
TRBV7-2,many,NA,TRBJ1-2,CASSSGQTYGYTF,TGTGCCAGCAGCTCAGGACAGACCTATGGCTACACCTTC
TRBV5-1,many,NA,TRBJ2-3,CASSLAGTSSTDTQYF,TGCGCCAGCAGCTTGGCCGGGACATCTAGCACAGATACGCAGTATTTT
TRBV9,NA,TRBD2,TRBJ2-1,CASNERGVVFDEQFF,TGTGCCAGCAACGAGCGGGGGGTAGTTTTCGATGAGCAGTTCTTC
TRBV14,NA,TRBD1,TRBJ1-1,CASSHVEGAGNTEAFF,TGTGCCAGCAGCCATGTGGAGGGGGCGGGGAACACTGAAGCTTTCTTT
TRBV4-3,few,NA,TRBJ1-4,CASSPGPRGEKLFF,TGCGCCAGCAGCCCGGGGCCCAGGGGTGAAAAACTGTTTTTT
TRBV7-8,many,NA,TRBJ2-7,CASSYEPYEQYF,TGTGCCAGCAGCTATGAACCTTACGAGCAGTACTTC
TRBV7-2,many,NA,TRBJ1-2,CASSPRTNWPSGYTF,TGTGCCAGCAGCCCGCGGACGAATTGGCCTTCTGGCTACACCTTC
TRBV28,NA,NA,TRBJ1-3,CASSGGGLRRRNTIYF,TGTGCCAGCAGCGGAGGGGGTCTGCGGAGGAGAAACACCATATATTTT
TRBV5-5,few,TRBD2,TRBJ2-3,CASSFLAGGDGTQYF,TGTGCCAGCAGCTTTCTAGCGGGGGGGGACGGTACGCAGTATTTT
TRBV5-5,many,NA,TRBJ2-2,CASSLASRNTGELFF,TGTGCCAGCAGCTTGGCGTCTCGAAACACCGGGGAGCTGTTTTTT
TRBV5-1,few,TRBD1,TRBJ1-2,CASSPGTGPNYGYTF,TGCGCCAGCAGCCCCGGGACAGGACCTAACTATGGCTACACCTTC
TRBV4-3,few,TRBD2,TRBJ2-2,CASSPYGGGAGTGELFF,TGCGCCAGCAGCCCATACGGCGGGGGAGCGGGCACCGGGGAGCTGTTTTTT
TRBV12-3/TRBV12-4,many,NA,TRBJ2-2,CASSFRQGGTGELFF,TGTGCCAGCAGTTTTAGACAGGGAGGCACCGGGGAGCTGTTTTTT
TRBV7-9,few,NA,TRBJ1-4,CASSFQGQIPNEKLFF,TGTGCCAGCAGCTTTCAGGGCCAGATACCTAATGAAAAACTGTTTTTT
TRBV6-1,NA,TRBD2,TRBJ2-1,CASSLVAGASNEQFF,TGTGCCAGCAGTCTTGTAGCGGGGGCTTCAAATGAGCAGTTCTTC
TRBV7-9,many,NA,TRBJ1-6,CASSASDGNSPLHF,TGTGCCAGCAGCGCGAGCGACGGTAATTCACCCCTCCACTTT
TRBV7-2,many,NA,TRBJ2-5,CASSLAARRKEETQYF,TGTGCCAGCAGCTTAGCGGCTAGACGCAAGGAAGAGACCCAGTACTTC
TRBV7-9,NA,NA,TRBJ2-3,CASSLDRLDTDTQYF,TGTGCCAGCAGCTTGGATAGGCTAGACACAGATACGCAGTATTTT
TRBV6-2/TRBV6-3,many,NA,TRBJ2-2,CASKNGRVSGELFF,TGTGCCAGCAAAAACGGCAGGGTGTCCGGGGAGCTGTTTTTT
TRBV29-1,few,TRBD1,TRBJ2-1,CSVNRGSSYNEQFF,TGCAGCGTTAACAGGGGGAGCTCCTACAATGAGCAGTTCTTC
TRBV25-1,NA,NA,TRBJ1-1,CASSKSSTGSSTEAFF,TGTGCCAGCAGTAAATCTAGCACGGGGTCGTCCACTGAAGCTTTCTTT
TRBV19,NA,NA,TRBJ2-4,CASSITGSAKNIQYF,TGTGCCAGTAGTATAACAGGGTCGGCCAAAAACATTCAGTACTTC
TRBV7-2,many,NA,TRBJ2-3,CASSLANTDTQYF,TGTGCCAGCAGCTTAGCAAACACAGATACGCAGTATTTT
TRBV28,NA,NA,TRBJ2-1,CASSLPSLNEQFF,TGTGCCAGCAGTTTACCTAGTTTGAATGAGCAGTTCTTC
TRBV29-1,NA,TRBD1,TRBJ2-1,CSVDDRDRDYNEQFF,TGCAGCGTTGATGACCGGGACAGGGATTACAATGAGCAGTTCTTC